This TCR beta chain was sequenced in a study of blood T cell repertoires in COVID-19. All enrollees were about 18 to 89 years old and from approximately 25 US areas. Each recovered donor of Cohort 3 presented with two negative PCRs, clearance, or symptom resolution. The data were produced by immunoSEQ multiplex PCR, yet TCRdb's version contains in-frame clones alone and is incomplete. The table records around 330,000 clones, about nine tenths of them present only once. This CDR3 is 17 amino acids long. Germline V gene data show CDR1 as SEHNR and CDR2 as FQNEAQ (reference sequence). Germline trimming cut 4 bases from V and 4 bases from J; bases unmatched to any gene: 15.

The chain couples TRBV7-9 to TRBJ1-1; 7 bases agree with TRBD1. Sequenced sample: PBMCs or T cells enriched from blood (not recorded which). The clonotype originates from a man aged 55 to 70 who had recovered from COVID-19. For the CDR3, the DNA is TGTGCCAGCAGCTCTAGTTTACGGGACAGTCGATTCACTGAAGCTTTCTTT. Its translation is CASSSSLRDSRFTEAFF.